This T cell receptor beta chain stems from a study of memory CD4+ T cells and cytomegalovirus serostatus. Overall study results and limits: CD4+ memory repertoires contained about 40% of the 164 reported CMV TCRbeta sequences.

Repertoires were generated with immunoSEQ multiplex PCR, while TCRdb's copy carries only in-frame clones and drops some. In the table there are about 25,000 clones, roughly 75% of which are singletons. As concerns this clone: Its target is unknown.

V was pared by 1 base and J by 5 bases, with 18 bases between. The CDR3 runs to 16 residues. The germline CDR1 and CDR2 sequences are SQVTM and ANQGSEA. The sort gate was single viable CD3+CD4+CD8-CD45RO+ cells for memory CD4+ T cells. Positive selection with CD4 microbeads enriched total CD4+ T cells. The clonotype was recovered from an adult in good health and CMV-seronegative. The chain uses TRBV29-1 and TRBJ1-5, with a tentative D call TRBD1 (6 bases). Sequenced input: memory CD4+ T cells from blood. The CDR3 DNA reads as TGCAGCGTTGAAGTTAATTCGGGCAGGGGCGATCAGCCCCAGCATTTT. This sequence encodes CSVEVNSGRGDQPQHF.